A selection of T cell receptor beta chains follows, all from one sample in a study of Graves' ophthalmopathy and Graves' hyperthyroidism. TCRdb itself ran the multiplex PCR reads through MiXCR, one entry per CDR3 protein. The sample includes hundreds of thousands of distinct CDR3 sequences, over 40% seen only once; the top ten take over 2.5%. The material sequenced was peripheral blood. The receptors were sampled from an adult man with Graves' ophthalmopathy. The CDR3 runs from the conserved cysteine through the conserved F or W. A D gene is named only where the DNA matches it firmly. Clone size is given for some rows only: seen once, a few or many times, or a class if the clone is expanded.

D gene: TRBD2; V gene: TRBV19; clone size: many; J gene: TRBJ2-7; CDR3 DNA: TGTGCCAGTAGTCCGACTAGCGGGGGTACCTACGAGCAGTACTTC; CDR3 protein: CASSPTSGGTYEQYF
D gene: NA; V gene: TRBV5-6; clone size: NA; J gene: TRBJ1-1; CDR3 DNA: TGTGCCAGCAGCTTTATGGGGGGCGCGTATACTGAAGCTTTCTTT; CDR3 protein: CASSFMGGAYTEAFF
D gene: TRBD1; V gene: TRBV2; clone size: NA; J gene: TRBJ2-7; CDR3 DNA: TGTGCCAGTGACAGGGGCCACGAGCAGTACTTC; CDR3 protein: CASDRGHEQYF
D gene: TRBD2; V gene: TRBV2; clone size: many; J gene: TRBJ2-5; CDR3 DNA: TGTGCCAGCAGTGTAACTAGCGGGGCTTTACAAGAGACCCAGTACTTC; CDR3 protein: CASSVTSGALQETQYF
D gene: NA; V gene: TRBV9; clone size: NA; J gene: TRBJ2-3; CDR3 DNA: TGTGCCAGCAGCGTAGAGGGCGGGTCCACGGATACGCAGTATTTT; CDR3 protein: CASSVEGGSTDTQYF
D gene: NA; V gene: TRBV19; clone size: NA; J gene: TRBJ1-1; CDR3 DNA: TGTGCCAGTAGTATTTGGGTCGACACTGAAGCTTTCTTT; CDR3 protein: CASSIWVDTEAFF
D gene: NA; V gene: TRBV11-2; clone size: NA; J gene: TRBJ2-2; CDR3 DNA: TGTGCCAGCAGCCCTCTTGCTCGGGCCGGGGAGCTGTTTTTT; CDR3 protein: CASSPLARAGELFF
D gene: NA; V gene: TRBV5-1; clone size: many; J gene: TRBJ1-1; CDR3 DNA: TGCGCCAGCAGCTCGTTGCAGGGACGAAACACTGAAGCTTTCTTT; CDR3 protein: CASSSLQGRNTEAFF
D gene: NA; V gene: TRBV15; clone size: NA; J gene: TRBJ1-1; CDR3 DNA: TGTGCCACCAGCAGCCCGCCGGACATGACTGAAGCTTTCTTT; CDR3 protein: CATSSPPDMTEAFF
D gene: NA; V gene: TRBV2; clone size: many; J gene: TRBJ1-4; CDR3 DNA: TGTGCCAGCAGTGAATGGGCAGGGTTCTCTGAAAAACTGTTTTTT; CDR3 protein: CASSEWAGFSEKLFF
D gene: NA; V gene: TRBV15; clone size: NA; J gene: TRBJ2-2; CDR3 DNA: TGTGCCACCAGCAGAGATCGACCCAACCCCCGGGAGCTGTTTTTT; CDR3 protein: CATSRDRPNPRELFF
D gene: NA; V gene: TRBV6-1; clone size: many; J gene: TRBJ1-5; CDR3 DNA: TGTGCCAGCAGTGAAGTCTTGGGCCATCAGCCCCAGCATTTT; CDR3 protein: CASSEVLGHQPQHF
D gene: TRBD2; V gene: TRBV19; clone size: NA; J gene: TRBJ2-2; CDR3 DNA: TGTGCCAGTAGTAGAGAGCGGGGTGGGCACACCGGGGAGCTGTTTTTT; CDR3 protein: CASSRERGGHTGELFF
D gene: NA; V gene: TRBV25-1; clone size: NA; J gene: TRBJ1-6; CDR3 DNA: TGTGCCTGGAGCGGGGTTGGCTCACCCCTCCACTTT; CDR3 protein: CAWSGVGSPLHF
D gene: NA; V gene: TRBV9; clone size: few; J gene: TRBJ2-6; CDR3 DNA: TGTGCCAGCAGCCCAGGGGGGGCTGAAGCTTTC; CDR3 protein: CASSPGGAEAF
D gene: TRBD1; V gene: TRBV9; clone size: many; J gene: TRBJ2-2; CDR3 DNA: TGTGCCAGCAGCGCTACAGGGGCCGGGGAGCTGTTTTTT; CDR3 protein: CASSATGAGELFF
D gene: NA; V gene: TRBV12-3/TRBV12-4; clone size: many; J gene: TRBJ1-2; CDR3 DNA: TGTGCCAGCAGTGTCACGCCCGATCGTTCCTACACCTTC; CDR3 protein: CASSVTPDRSYTF
D gene: TRBD2; V gene: TRBV6-6; clone size: few; J gene: TRBJ2-7; CDR3 DNA: TGTGCCAGCAGTTACTCGATTTCCTGGGAGGGTAACGAGCAGTACTTC; CDR3 protein: CASSYSISWEGNEQYF
D gene: TRBD2; V gene: TRBV14; clone size: many; J gene: TRBJ2-7; CDR3 DNA: TGTGCCAGCAGTCCTTTTCTAGCGGGATTTTACGAGCAGTACTTC; CDR3 protein: CASSPFLAGFYEQYF
D gene: NA; V gene: TRBV29-1; clone size: many; J gene: TRBJ2-5; CDR3 DNA: TGCAGCGTTCCCCAAAAGGAGACCCAGTACTTC; CDR3 protein: CSVPQKETQYF
D gene: NA; V gene: TRBV7-2; clone size: few; J gene: TRBJ2-2; CDR3 DNA: TGTGCCAGCAGCGGGGGTCTTCGAAACACCGGGGAGCTGTTTTTT; CDR3 protein: CASSGGLRNTGELFF
D gene: TRBD1; V gene: TRBV5-6; clone size: many; J gene: TRBJ1-1; CDR3 DNA: TGTGCCAGCAGCTTGGGACAGGGTACAGCTGAAGCTTTCTTT; CDR3 protein: CASSLGQGTAEAFF
D gene: TRBD1; V gene: TRBV20-1; clone size: many; J gene: TRBJ1-2; CDR3 DNA: TGCAGTGCTAGGCCGGGACAGTGGACTACTAACTATGGCTACACCTTC; CDR3 protein: CSARPGQWTTNYGYTF
D gene: NA; V gene: TRBV25-1; clone size: NA; J gene: TRBJ1-2; CDR3 DNA: TGTGCCAGCAGTGAGGGGGGCCTGGGCTACACCTTC; CDR3 protein: CASSEGGLGYTF
D gene: TRBD1; V gene: TRBV7-2; clone size: many; J gene: TRBJ2-5; CDR3 DNA: TGTGCCAGCAGCTTGGAGGACAGGGTATTTGCAGAGACCCAGTACTTC; CDR3 protein: CASSLEDRVFAETQYF